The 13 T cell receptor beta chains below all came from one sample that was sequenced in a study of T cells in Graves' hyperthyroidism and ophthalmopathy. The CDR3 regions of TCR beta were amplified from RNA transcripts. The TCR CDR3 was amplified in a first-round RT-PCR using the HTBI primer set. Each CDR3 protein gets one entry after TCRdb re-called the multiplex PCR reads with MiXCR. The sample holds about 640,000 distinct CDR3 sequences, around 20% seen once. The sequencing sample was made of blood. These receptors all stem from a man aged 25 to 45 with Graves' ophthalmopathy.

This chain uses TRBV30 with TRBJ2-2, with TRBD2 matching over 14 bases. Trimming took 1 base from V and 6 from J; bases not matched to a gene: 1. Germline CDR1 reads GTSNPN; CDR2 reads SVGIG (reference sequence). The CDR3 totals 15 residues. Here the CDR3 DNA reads TGTGCCTGGAGTGGACTAGCGGGAGGGGCCGGGGAGCTGTTTTTT. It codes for CAWSGLAGGAGELFF.

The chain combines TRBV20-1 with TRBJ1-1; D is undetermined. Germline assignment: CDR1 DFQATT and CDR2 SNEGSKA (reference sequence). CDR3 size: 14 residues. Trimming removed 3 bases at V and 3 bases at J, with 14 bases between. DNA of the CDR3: TGCAGTGCTAGTCGTAGACGGCCCGACACTGAAGCTTTCTTT. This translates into CSASRRRPDTEAFF.

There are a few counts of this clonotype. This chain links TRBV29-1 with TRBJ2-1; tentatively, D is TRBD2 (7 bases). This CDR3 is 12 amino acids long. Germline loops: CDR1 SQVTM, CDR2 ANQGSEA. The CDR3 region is CRGGGRENEQFF. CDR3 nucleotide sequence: TGCAGGGGGGGGGGCAGGGAAAATGAGCAGTTCTTC.

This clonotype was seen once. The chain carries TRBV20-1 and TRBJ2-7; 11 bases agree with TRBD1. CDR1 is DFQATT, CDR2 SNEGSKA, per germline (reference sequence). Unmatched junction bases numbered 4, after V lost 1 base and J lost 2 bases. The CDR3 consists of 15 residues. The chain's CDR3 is CSARGTGGFPYEQYF. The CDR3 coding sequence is TGCAGTGCTAGAGGGACAGGGGGCTTCCCCTACGAGCAGTACTTC.

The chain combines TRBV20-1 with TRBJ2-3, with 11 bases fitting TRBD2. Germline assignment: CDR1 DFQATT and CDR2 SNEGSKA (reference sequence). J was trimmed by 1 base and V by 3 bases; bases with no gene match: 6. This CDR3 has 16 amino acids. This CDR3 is CSARGPSGRRTDTQYF. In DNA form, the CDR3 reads TGCAGTGCTAGGGGGCCTAGCGGGAGGCGCACAGATACGCAGTATTTT.

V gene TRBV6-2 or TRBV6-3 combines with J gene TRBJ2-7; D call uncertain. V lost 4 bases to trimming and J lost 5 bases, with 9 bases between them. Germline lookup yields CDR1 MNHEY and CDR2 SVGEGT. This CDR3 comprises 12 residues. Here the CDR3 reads CASSWYIDEQYF. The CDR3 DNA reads TGTGCCAGCAGTTGGTACATCGACGAGCAGTACTTC.

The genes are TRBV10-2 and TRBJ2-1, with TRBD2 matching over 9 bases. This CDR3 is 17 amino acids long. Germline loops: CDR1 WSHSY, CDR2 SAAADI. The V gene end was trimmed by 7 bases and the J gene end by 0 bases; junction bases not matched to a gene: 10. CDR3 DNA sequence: TGCGCCAGCATGGGTCTAGCGGGGAAGAGCTCCTACAATGAGCAGTTCTTC. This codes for CASMGLAGKSSYNEQFF.

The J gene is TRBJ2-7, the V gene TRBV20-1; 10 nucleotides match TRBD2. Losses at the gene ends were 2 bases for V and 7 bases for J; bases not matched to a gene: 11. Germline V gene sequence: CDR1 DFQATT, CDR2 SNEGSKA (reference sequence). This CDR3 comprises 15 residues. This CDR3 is CSARSTSGTSGEQYF. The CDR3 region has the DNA TGCAGTGCTAGATCTACTAGCGGGACGTCGGGAGAGCAGTACTTC.

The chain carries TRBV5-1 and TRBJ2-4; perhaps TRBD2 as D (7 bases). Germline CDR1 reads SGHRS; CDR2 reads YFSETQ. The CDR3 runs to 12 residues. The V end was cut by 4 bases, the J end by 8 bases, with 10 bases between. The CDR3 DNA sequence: TGCGCCAGCAGCAGGGGGGGTGACATTCAGTACTTC. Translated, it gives CASSRGGDIQYF.

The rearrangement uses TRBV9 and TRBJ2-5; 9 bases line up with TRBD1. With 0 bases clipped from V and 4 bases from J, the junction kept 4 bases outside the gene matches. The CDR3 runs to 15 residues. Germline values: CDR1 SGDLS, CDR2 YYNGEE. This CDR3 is CASSVELGQGETQYF. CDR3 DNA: TGTGCCAGCAGCGTAGAACTGGGACAGGGAGAGACCCAGTACTTC.

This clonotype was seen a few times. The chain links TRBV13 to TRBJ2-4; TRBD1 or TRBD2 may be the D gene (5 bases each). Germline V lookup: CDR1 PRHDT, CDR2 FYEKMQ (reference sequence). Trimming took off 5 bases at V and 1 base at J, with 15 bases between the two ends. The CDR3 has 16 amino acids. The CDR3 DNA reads TGTGCCAGCAGCCCTCGGGACCTGAGGGCCAAAAACATTCAGTACTTC. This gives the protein CASSPRDLRAKNIQYF.

This CDR3 reads CASSLRLDNEQFF. In DNA form, the CDR3 reads TGTGCCAGCAGCCTTCGGCTAGACAATGAGCAGTTCTTC. The rearrangement uses TRBV7-8 and TRBJ2-1; D gene unclear. This CDR3 spans 13 amino acids. CDR1 and CDR2 (germline): SGHVS, FQNEAQ. The V and J ends lost 5 bases and 5 bases respectively, with 10 bases between them. Full variable domain (rest looked up from reference TRBV7-8 and TRBJ2-1): GAGVSQSPRYKVAKRGQDVALRCDPISGHVSLFWYQQALGQGPEFLTYFQNEAQLDKSGLPSDRFFAERPEGSVSTLKIQRTQQEDSAVYLCASSLRLDNEQFFGPGTRLTVL.

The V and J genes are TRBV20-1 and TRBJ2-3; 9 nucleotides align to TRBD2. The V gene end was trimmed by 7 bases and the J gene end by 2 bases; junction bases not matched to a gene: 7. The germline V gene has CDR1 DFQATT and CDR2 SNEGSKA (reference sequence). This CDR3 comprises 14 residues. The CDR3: CSGLIAGATDTQYF. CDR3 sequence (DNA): TGCAGTGGGCTGATAGCGGGAGCCACAGATACGCAGTATTTT.